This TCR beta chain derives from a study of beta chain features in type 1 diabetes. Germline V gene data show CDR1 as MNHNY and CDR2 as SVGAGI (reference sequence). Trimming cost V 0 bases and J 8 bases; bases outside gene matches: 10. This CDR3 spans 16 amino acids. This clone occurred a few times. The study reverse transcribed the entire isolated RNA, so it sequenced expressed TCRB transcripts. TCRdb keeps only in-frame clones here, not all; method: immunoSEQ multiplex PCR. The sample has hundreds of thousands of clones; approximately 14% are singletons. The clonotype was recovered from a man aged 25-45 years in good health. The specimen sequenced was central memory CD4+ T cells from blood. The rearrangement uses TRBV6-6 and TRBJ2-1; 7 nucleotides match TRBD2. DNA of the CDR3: TGTGCCAGCAGTTACTCAAAAGCGGGACCGGGCGATGAGCAGTTCTTC. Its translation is CASSYSKAGPGDEQFF.